These T cell receptor beta chains were read from a single sample in a study of human thymus T cells. The assay was immunoSEQ multiplex PCR, and TCRdb's table has in-frame clones only and misses some. The repertoire includes more than 70,000 clones, 95% to 98% of them detected once, and 0.025% to 0.035% sits in the top ten. Sequencing was performed on thymus tissue. Receptors were obtained from a boy in the first two years of life with a congenital heart defect but otherwise immunologically healthy. CDR3s include the opening cysteine and the closing phenylalanine or tryptophan. Fields, in order: CDR3 protein, CDR3 DNA, clone size, J gene, D gene, V gene, CDR3 length. A D gene is named only where the DNA matches it firmly. The size field is filled for only some rows; it gives once, few, many or a size class.

CDR3 protein: CASSLPESNEQFF; CDR3 DNA: TGTGCCAGTAGTCTTCCCGAGAGCAATGAGCAGTTCTTC; clone size: NA; J gene: TRBJ2-1; D gene: NA; V gene: TRBV19; CDR3 length: 13
CDR3 protein: CASSLRYFRPRGGKETQYF; CDR3 DNA: TGTGCCAGCAGCTTAAGATACTTCCGCCCCCGGGGAGGAAAAGAGACCCAGTACTTC; clone size: NA; J gene: TRBJ2-5; D gene: NA; V gene: TRBV7-9; CDR3 length: 19
CDR3 protein: CASSRKGGRSYEQYF; CDR3 DNA: TGTGCCAGCAGCCGGAAAGGGGGACGGTCCTACGAGCAGTACTTC; clone size: once; J gene: TRBJ2-7; D gene: NA; V gene: TRBV14; CDR3 length: 15
CDR3 protein: CASSSVPGLAFF; CDR3 DNA: TGTGCCAGCTCTAGCGTGCCGGGACTAGCGTTCTTC; clone size: NA; J gene: TRBJ2-1; D gene: TRBD2; V gene: TRBV18; CDR3 length: 12
CDR3 protein: CASSSLLQGSREKLFF; CDR3 DNA: TGTGCCAGCAGTTCCCTTCTACAGGGGTCCAGGGAAAAACTGTTTTTT; clone size: NA; J gene: TRBJ1-4; D gene: TRBD1; V gene: TRBV28; CDR3 length: 16
CDR3 protein: CSANGDTEAFF; CDR3 DNA: TGCAGTGCAAATGGGGACACTGAAGCTTTCTTT; clone size: NA; J gene: TRBJ1-1; D gene: NA; V gene: TRBV20-1; CDR3 length: 11
CDR3 protein: CATSRDKTELAKNIQYF; CDR3 DNA: TGTGCCACCAGCAGAGATAAGACAGAACTAGCCAAAAACATTCAGTACTTC; clone size: NA; J gene: TRBJ2-4; D gene: NA; V gene: TRBV15; CDR3 length: 17
CDR3 protein: CASSQDYRGRSNQPQHF; CDR3 DNA: TGCGCCAGCAGCCAAGATTATAGGGGCAGATCGAATCAGCCCCAGCATTTT; clone size: NA; J gene: TRBJ1-5; D gene: NA; V gene: TRBV4-1; CDR3 length: 17
CDR3 protein: CASSLWNPGTYYEQYF; CDR3 DNA: TGTGCCAGCAGCTTATGGAATCCCGGGACTTACTACGAGCAGTACTTC; clone size: once; J gene: TRBJ2-7; D gene: NA; V gene: TRBV5-8; CDR3 length: 16
CDR3 protein: CASSQGNQGAYNEQFF; CDR3 DNA: TGTGCCAGCAGCCAAGGGAATCAGGGGGCCTACAATGAGCAGTTCTTC; clone size: NA; J gene: TRBJ2-1; D gene: TRBD1; V gene: TRBV4-2; CDR3 length: 16
CDR3 protein: CASPLPDRNTEAFF; CDR3 DNA: TGTGCCAGCCCGCTCCCGGACAGGAACACTGAAGCTTTCTTT; clone size: few; J gene: TRBJ1-1; D gene: NA; V gene: TRBV6-4; CDR3 length: 14
CDR3 protein: CASSSWAGATLGTDTQYF; CDR3 DNA: TGTGCCAGCAGCTCGTGGGCGGGGGCGACACTGGGCACAGATACGCAGTATTTT; clone size: NA; J gene: TRBJ2-3; D gene: NA; V gene: TRBV7-2; CDR3 length: 18
CDR3 protein: CASSSLDSGNTIYF; CDR3 DNA: TGCGCCAGCAGCTCCTTGGACAGTGGAAACACCATATATTTT; clone size: NA; J gene: TRBJ1-3; D gene: NA; V gene: TRBV5-1; CDR3 length: 14
CDR3 protein: CASSPRGGPNEQFF; CDR3 DNA: TGTGCCAGCAGCCCCCGCGGGGGACCCAATGAGCAGTTCTTC; clone size: NA; J gene: TRBJ2-1; D gene: TRBD2; V gene: TRBV7-2; CDR3 length: 14
CDR3 protein: CASGLRPQGGNTEAFF; CDR3 DNA: TGTGCTAGTGGTTTGAGACCTCAGGGTGGGAACACTGAAGCTTTCTTT; clone size: NA; J gene: TRBJ1-1; D gene: NA; V gene: TRBV12-5; CDR3 length: 16
CDR3 protein: CASSLGGSSYEQYF; CDR3 DNA: TGTGCCAGCAGTTTAGGCGGGAGCTCCTACGAGCAGTACTTC; clone size: NA; J gene: TRBJ2-7; D gene: TRBD2; V gene: TRBV28; CDR3 length: 14
CDR3 protein: CASSLATVKSYEQYF; CDR3 DNA: TGTGCCAGCAGCTTAGCGACCGTTAAATCCTACGAGCAGTACTTC; clone size: NA; J gene: TRBJ2-7; D gene: NA; V gene: TRBV13; CDR3 length: 15
CDR3 protein: CASSLRGTEAFF; CDR3 DNA: TGTGCCAGCAGCCTCCGGGGGACTGAAGCTTTCTTT; clone size: NA; J gene: TRBJ1-1; D gene: NA; V gene: TRBV7-2; CDR3 length: 12
CDR3 protein: CASSLIRVGATNEKLFF; CDR3 DNA: TGTGCCAGCAGCTTAATACGTGTGGGCGCAACTAATGAAAAACTGTTTTTT; clone size: few; J gene: TRBJ1-4; D gene: NA; V gene: TRBV7-3; CDR3 length: 17
CDR3 protein: CASSFGTSGSIYEQYF; CDR3 DNA: TGTGCCAGCAGCTTTGGGACTAGCGGGAGTATTTACGAGCAGTACTTC; clone size: NA; J gene: TRBJ2-7; D gene: TRBD2; V gene: TRBV5-5; CDR3 length: 16
CDR3 protein: CASSIDLKSSPLHF; CDR3 DNA: TGTGCCAGTAGTATAGATTTGAAGAGTTCACCCCTCCACTTT; clone size: NA; J gene: TRBJ1-6; D gene: NA; V gene: TRBV19; CDR3 length: 14
CDR3 protein: CASSLKGREPNYGYTF; CDR3 DNA: TGTGCCAGCAGCTTAAAAGGCAGGGAACCTAACTATGGCTACACCTTC; clone size: NA; J gene: TRBJ1-2; D gene: NA; V gene: TRBV7-3; CDR3 length: 16
CDR3 protein: CASSRGLGHSRYEQYF; CDR3 DNA: TGTGCCAGCAGCCGCGGATTGGGACACAGCCGATACGAGCAGTACTTC; clone size: NA; J gene: TRBJ2-7; D gene: NA; V gene: TRBV28; CDR3 length: 16
CDR3 protein: CASRGRDSGNTIYF; CDR3 DNA: TGTGCCAGCAGAGGACGGGACTCTGGAAACACCATATATTTT; clone size: NA; J gene: TRBJ1-3; D gene: NA; V gene: TRBV6-1; CDR3 length: 14
CDR3 protein: CSVVVRESDGYTF; CDR3 DNA: TGCAGCGTTGTCGTTAGGGAGTCTGATGGCTACACCTTC; clone size: once; J gene: TRBJ1-2; D gene: NA; V gene: TRBV29-1; CDR3 length: 13
CDR3 protein: CASLRADRGRDTQYF; CDR3 DNA: TGTGCCAGCCTACGAGCGGACAGGGGAAGAGATACGCAGTATTTT; clone size: NA; J gene: TRBJ2-3; D gene: TRBD1; V gene: TRBV5-8; CDR3 length: 15
CDR3 protein: CASSQRSLGQLNTEAFF; CDR3 DNA: TGCGCCAGCAGCCAAAGATCCCTTGGGCAGTTAAACACTGAAGCTTTCTTT; clone size: NA; J gene: TRBJ1-1; D gene: NA; V gene: TRBV4-3; CDR3 length: 17
CDR3 protein: CASSLYTSGGAGETQYF; CDR3 DNA: TGTGCCAGCAGCTTATACACTAGCGGGGGGGCTGGAGAGACCCAGTACTTC; clone size: NA; J gene: TRBJ2-5; D gene: TRBD2; V gene: TRBV7-2; CDR3 length: 17